Reported below is one T cell receptor beta chain. One Seattle source followed patients from active infection through their disease course. The table came from immunoSEQ multiplex PCR; TCRdb's copy has only in-frame clones and leaves some out. The sample carries 350,000 to 400,000 clones, 86% recorded once. These data come from a study of blood T cell repertoires in COVID-19. The origin of this receptor is an older woman with COVID-19, enrolled during active disease. The sample consisted of peripheral blood.

This chain's CDR3 is CASSLGPGQNYGYTF. The CDR3 bases are TGTGCCAGCAGCTTGGGGCCGGGACAGAACTATGGCTACACCTTC. The rearrangement joins TRBV5-4 to TRBJ1-2, with TRBD1 matching over 7 bases. CDR3 length equals 15 residues. The ends lost 0 bases at V and 2 bases at J; junction bases unmatched: 4. Germline-derived CDR1 and CDR2 are SGHNT and YYREEE (reference sequence).